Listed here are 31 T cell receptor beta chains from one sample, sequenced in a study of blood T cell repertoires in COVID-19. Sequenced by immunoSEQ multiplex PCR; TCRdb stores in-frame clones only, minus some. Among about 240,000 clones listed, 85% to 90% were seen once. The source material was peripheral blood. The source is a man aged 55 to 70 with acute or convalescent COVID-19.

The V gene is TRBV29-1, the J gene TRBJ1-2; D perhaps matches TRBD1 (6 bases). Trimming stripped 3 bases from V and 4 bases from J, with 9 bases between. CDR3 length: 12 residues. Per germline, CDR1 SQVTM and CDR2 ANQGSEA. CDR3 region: CSVDRTAYGYTF. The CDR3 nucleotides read TGCAGCGTTGATAGGACAGCCTATGGCTACACCTTC.

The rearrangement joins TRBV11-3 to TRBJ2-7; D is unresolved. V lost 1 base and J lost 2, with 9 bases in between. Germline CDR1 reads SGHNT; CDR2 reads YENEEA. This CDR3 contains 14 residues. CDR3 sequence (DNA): TGTGCCAGCAGCTTAGCGTTGGAGACCTACGAGCAGTACTTC. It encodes CASSLALETYEQYF.

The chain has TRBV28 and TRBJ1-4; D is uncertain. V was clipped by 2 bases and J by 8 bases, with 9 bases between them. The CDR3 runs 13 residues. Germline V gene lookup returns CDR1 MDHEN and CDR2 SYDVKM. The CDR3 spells CASSLRSPEKLFF. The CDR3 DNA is TGTGCCAGCAGTTTAAGGAGTCCCGAAAAACTGTTTTTT.

For the CDR3, the DNA is TGTGCCAGCGCAGGGTATGGAACTAATGAAAAACTGTTTTTT. This translates into CASAGYGTNEKLFF. The rearrangement uses TRBV19 and TRBJ1-4; possible D gene TRBD1, 5 bases. The V and J ends lost 9 bases and 1 base respectively, with 12 bases between them. The CDR3 length is 14 residues. Germline V gene sequence: CDR1 LNHDA, CDR2 SQIVND (reference sequence).

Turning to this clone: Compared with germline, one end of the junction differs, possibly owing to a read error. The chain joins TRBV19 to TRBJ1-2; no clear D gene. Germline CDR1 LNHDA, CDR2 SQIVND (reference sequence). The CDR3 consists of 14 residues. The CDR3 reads CASSLDRSGYGYTF. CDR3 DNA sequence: TGTGCCAGTAGTTTAGACCGGTCTGGTTATGGCTACACCTTC.

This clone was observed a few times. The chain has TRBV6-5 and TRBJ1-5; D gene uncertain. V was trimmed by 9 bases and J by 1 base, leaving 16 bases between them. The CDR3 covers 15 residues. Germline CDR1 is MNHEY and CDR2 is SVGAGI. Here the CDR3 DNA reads TGTGCCAGTGCTAGCCAACCCGGGAGCAATCAGCCCCAGCATTTT. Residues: CASASQPGSNQPQHF.

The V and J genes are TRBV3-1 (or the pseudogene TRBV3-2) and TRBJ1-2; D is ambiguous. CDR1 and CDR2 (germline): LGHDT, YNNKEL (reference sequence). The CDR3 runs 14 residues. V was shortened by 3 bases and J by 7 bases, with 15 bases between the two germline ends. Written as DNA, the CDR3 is TGTGCCAGCAGCCAGCCGCAGGTCCTTCCTGGCTACACCTTC. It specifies CASSQPQVLPGYTF.

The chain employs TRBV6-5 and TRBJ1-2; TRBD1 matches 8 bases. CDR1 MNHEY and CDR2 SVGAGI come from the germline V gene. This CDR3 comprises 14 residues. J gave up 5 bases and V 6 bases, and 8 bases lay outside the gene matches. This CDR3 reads CASSPDRGRYGYTF. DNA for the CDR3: TGTGCCAGCAGCCCAGACAGGGGTAGATATGGCTACACCTTC.

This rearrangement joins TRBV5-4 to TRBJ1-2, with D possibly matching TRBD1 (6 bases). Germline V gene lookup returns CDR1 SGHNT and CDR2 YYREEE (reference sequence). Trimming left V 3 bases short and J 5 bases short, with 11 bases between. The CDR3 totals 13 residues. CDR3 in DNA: TGTGCCAGCAGCTCTGGCAGGGGTTATGGCTACACCTTC. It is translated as CASSSGRGYGYTF. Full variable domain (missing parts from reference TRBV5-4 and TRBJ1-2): ETGVTQSPTHLIKTRGQQVTLRCSSQSGHNTVSWYQQALGQGPQFIFQYYREEENGRGNFPPRFSGLQFPNYSSELNVNALELDDSALYLCASSSGRGYGYTFGSGTRLTVV.

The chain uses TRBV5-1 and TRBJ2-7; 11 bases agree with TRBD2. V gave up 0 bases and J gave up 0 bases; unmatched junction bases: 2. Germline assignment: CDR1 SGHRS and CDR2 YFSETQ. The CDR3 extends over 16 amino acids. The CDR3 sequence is CASSLAGTSGSYEQYF. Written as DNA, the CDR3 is TGCGCCAGCAGCTTGGCCGGGACTAGCGGCTCCTACGAGCAGTACTTC.

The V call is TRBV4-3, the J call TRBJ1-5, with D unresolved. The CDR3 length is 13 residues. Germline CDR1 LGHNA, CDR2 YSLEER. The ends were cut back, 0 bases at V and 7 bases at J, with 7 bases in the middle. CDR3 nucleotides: TGCGCCAGCAGCCAAGAAGCCCGCCAGCCCCAGCATTTT. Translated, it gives CASSQEARQPQHF.

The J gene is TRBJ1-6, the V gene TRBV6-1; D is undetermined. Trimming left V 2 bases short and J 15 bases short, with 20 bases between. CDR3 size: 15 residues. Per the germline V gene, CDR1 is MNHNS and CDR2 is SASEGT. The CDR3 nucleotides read TGTGCCAGCAGTGAAAATTGGGCCCGATCAATTATCCTCCACTTT. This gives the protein CASSENWARSIILHF.

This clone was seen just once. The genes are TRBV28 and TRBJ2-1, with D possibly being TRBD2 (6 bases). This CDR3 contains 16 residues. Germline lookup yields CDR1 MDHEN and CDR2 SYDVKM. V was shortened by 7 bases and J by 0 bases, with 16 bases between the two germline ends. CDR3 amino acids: CASTHLAASSYNEQFF. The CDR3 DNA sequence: TGTGCCAGCACCCACTTAGCGGCGAGCTCCTACAATGAGCAGTTCTTC.

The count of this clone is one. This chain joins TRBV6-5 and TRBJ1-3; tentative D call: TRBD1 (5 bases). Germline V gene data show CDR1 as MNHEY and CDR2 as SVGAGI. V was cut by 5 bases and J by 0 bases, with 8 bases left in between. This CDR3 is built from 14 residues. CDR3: CASSTDSSGNTIYF. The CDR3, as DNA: TGTGCCAGCAGTACCGACAGCTCTGGAAACACCATATATTTT.

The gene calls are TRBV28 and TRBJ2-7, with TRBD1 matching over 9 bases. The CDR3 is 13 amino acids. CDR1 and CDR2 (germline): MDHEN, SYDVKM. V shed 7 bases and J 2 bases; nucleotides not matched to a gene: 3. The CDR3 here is CASKTGGPYEQYF. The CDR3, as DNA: TGTGCCAGCAAAACAGGGGGCCCCTACGAGCAGTACTTC.

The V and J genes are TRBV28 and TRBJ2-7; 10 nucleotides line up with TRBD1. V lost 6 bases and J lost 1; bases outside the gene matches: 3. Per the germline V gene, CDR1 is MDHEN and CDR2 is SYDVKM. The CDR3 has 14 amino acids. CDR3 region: CASRTGGGSYEQYF. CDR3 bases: TGTGCCAGCAGGACAGGGGGCGGATCCTACGAGCAGTACTTC.

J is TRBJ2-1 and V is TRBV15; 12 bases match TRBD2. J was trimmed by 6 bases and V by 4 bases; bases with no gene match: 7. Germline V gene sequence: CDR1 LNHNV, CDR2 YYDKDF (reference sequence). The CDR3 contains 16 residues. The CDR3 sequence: CATSKSTLAGGNEQFF. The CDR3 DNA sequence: TGTGCCACCAGCAAATCAACACTAGCGGGAGGCAATGAGCAGTTCTTC.

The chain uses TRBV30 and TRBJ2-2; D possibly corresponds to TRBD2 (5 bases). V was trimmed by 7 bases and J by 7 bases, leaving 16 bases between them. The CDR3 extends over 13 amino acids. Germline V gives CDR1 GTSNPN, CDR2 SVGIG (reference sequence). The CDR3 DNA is TGTGCCTCTCCCGGGGAGTTGATCGGGGAGCTGTTTTTT. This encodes CASPGELIGELFF.

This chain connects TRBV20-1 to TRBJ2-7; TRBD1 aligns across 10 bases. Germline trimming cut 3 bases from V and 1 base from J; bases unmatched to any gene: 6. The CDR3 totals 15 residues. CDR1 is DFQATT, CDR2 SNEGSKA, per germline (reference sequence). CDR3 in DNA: TGCAGTGCTAGTTTGGGGACAGGGGTTTCCTACGAGCAGTACTTC. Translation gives CSASLGTGVSYEQYF.

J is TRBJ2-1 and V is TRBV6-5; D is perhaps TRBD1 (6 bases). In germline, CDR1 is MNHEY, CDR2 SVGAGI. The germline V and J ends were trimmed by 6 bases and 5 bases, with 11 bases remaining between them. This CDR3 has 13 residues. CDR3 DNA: TGTGCCAGCAGCCGACGACAGGACAATGAGCAGTTCTTC. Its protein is CASSRRQDNEQFF.

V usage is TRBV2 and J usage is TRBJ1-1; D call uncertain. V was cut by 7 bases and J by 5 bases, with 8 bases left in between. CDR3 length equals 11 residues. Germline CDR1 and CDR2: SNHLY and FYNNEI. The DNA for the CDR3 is TGTGCCAGCAAGATCGGGACTGAAGCTTTCTTT. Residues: CASKIGTEAFF. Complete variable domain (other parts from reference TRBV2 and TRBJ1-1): EPEVTQTPSHQVTQMGQEVILRCVPISNHLYFYWYRQILGQKVEFLVSFYNNEISEKSEIFDDQFSVERPDGSNFTLKIRSTKLEDSAMYFCASKIGTEAFFGQGTRLTVV.

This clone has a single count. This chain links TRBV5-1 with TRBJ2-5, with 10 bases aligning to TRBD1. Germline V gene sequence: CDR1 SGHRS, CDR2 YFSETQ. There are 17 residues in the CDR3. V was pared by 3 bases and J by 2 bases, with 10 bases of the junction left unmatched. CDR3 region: CASSSSPGTGAQETQYF. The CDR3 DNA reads TGCGCCAGCAGCTCGAGTCCCGGGACAGGGGCACAAGAGACCCAGTACTTC.

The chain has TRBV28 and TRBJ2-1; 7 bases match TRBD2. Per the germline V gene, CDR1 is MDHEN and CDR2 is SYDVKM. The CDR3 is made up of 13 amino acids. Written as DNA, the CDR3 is TGTGCGAGCGGGGAGGGACGATCGAATGAGCAGTTCTTC. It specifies CASGEGRSNEQFF.

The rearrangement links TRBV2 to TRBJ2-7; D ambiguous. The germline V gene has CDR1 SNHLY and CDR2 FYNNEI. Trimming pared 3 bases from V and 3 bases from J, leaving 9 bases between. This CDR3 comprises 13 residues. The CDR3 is CASSERLYYEQYF. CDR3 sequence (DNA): TGTGCCAGCAGTGAGCGGCTTTACTACGAGCAGTACTTC. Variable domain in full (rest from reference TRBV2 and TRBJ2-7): EPEVTQTPSHQVTQMGQEVILRCVPISNHLYFYWYRQILGQKVEFLVSFYNNEISEKSEIFDDQFSVERPDGSNFTLKIRSTKLEDSAMYFCASSERLYYEQYFGPGTRLTVT.

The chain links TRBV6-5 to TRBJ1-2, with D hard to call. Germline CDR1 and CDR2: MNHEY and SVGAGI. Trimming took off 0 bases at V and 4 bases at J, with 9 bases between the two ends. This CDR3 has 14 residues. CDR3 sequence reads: CASSYSTALYGYTF. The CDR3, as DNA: TGTGCCAGCAGTTACTCCACAGCCCTCTATGGCTACACCTTC.

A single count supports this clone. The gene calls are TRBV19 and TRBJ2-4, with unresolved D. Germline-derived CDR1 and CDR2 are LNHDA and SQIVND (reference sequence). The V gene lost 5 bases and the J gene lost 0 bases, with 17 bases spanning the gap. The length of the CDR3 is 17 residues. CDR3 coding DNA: TGTGCCAGTAGTCCAGGATGGGCCCACCCAGCCAAAAACATTCAGTACTTC. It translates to CASSPGWAHPAKNIQYF.

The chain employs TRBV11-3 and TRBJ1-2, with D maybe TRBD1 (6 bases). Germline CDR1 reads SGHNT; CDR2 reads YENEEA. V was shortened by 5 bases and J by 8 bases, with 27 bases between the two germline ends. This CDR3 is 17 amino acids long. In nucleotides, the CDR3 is TGTGCCAGCAGCCCCGTGGGGAGAGGGGACACGAAGAAGGGCTACACCTTC. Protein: CASSPVGRGDTKKGYTF.

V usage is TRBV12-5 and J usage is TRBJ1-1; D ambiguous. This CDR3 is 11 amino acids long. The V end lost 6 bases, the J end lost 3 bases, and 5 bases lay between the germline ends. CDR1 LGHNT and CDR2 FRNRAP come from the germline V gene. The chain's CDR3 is CASGAYTEAFF. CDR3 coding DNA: TGTGCTAGTGGGGCATACACTGAAGCTTTCTTT. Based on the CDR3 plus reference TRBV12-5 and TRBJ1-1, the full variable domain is DARVTQTPRHKVTEMGQEVTMRCQPILGHNTVFWYRQTMMQGLELLAYFRNRAPLDDSGMPKDRFSAEMPDATLATLKIQPSEPRDSAVYFCASGAYTEAFFGQGTRLTVV.

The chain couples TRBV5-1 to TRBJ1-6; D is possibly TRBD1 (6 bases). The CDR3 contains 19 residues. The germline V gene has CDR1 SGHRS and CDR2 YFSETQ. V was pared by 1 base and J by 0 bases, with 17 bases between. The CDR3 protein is CASSLLGGARYSYNSPLHF. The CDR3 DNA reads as TGCGCCAGCAGCTTGCTAGGGGGAGCGCGATACTCCTATAATTCACCCCTCCACTTT.

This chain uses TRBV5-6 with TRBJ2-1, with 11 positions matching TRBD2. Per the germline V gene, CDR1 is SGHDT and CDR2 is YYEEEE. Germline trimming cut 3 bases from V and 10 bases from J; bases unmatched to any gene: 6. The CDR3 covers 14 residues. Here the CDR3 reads CASSYVAGGREQFF. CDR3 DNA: TGTGCCAGCAGCTATGTAGCGGGAGGGAGGGAGCAGTTCTTC.

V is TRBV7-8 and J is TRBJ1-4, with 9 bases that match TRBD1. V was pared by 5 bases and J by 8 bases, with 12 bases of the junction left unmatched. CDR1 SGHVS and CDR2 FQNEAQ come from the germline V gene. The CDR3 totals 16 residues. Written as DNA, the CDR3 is TGTGCCAGCAGCCCCCGGGGGGGGACAGGGAACGAAAAACTGTTTTTT. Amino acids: CASSPRGGTGNEKLFF.